Shown below are 16 T cell receptor beta chains from a single sample sequenced in a study of early T cells in non-severe SARS-CoV-2 infection (TCRdb year 2021). Library construction relied on 5' RACE. This sample was sequenced with a NextSeq 500. TCRdb's own reprocessing of the public reads used fastp at Q25 and MiXCR and kept productive beta chains. Under each unique CDR3 protein, matching rows form one entry showing the most common genes and DNA. The table for this sample lists 40,000 to 45,000 distinct CDR3 sequences; around 9.9% of them were counted only once. About 9.5% of the sample comes from the top ten. Sample: whole blood. Every receptor here comes from an adult who was a healthcare worker with PCR-confirmed SARS-CoV-2 infection or an uninfected control (not recorded which).

This clonotype was recorded many times. The chain is built from TRBV4-3 and TRBJ2-3; the match to TRBD2 covers 11 bases. CDR1 LGHNA and CDR2 YSLEER come from the germline V gene. The CDR3 runs to 17 residues. V shed 0 bases and J 4 bases; nucleotides not matched to a gene: 6. This CDR3 reads CASSQELAGGYADTQYF. In nucleotides, the CDR3 is TGCGCCAGCAGCCAAGAGCTAGCGGGGGGATACGCAGATACGCAGTATTTT.

The chain has TRBV10-3 and TRBJ1-6; no clear D gene. This CDR3 region has 13 residues. With 11 bases removed from V and 0 bases from J, the gap between germline ends came to 8 bases. Germline-derived CDR1 and CDR2 are ENHRY and SYGVKD. CDR3 nucleotide sequence: TGTGCCGTCGGAAGCTCCTATAATTCACCCCTCCACTTT. It is translated as CAVGSSYNSPLHF.

On this clonotype itself: One end of the junction varies from germline; a read error may be responsible. The chain is built from TRBV27 and TRBJ2-2; TRBD1 agrees at 8 bases. The CDR3 extends over 17 amino acids. Germline V gene lookup returns CDR1 MNHEY and CDR2 SMNVEV (reference sequence). The CDR3: CASSPTIGQGLTGELSF. CDR3 DNA sequence: TGTGCCAGCAGTCCGACCATAGGACAGGGCCTCACCGGGGAGCTGTCTTTT.

This clonotype was recorded at least ten times. The rearrangement links TRBV30 to TRBJ1-4, with TRBD1 matching 10 bases. Germline CDR1 GTSNPN, CDR2 SVGIG (reference sequence). The CDR3 has 16 amino acids. The V gene end was trimmed by 3 bases and the J gene end by 7 bases; junction bases not matched to a gene: 11. Written as DNA, the CDR3 is TGTGCCTGGAGCTCAACCCCGGGACAGGGGAGTGAAAAACTGTTTTTT. It encodes CAWSSTPGQGSEKLFF.

This clonotype was found many times. V gene TRBV7-9 combines with J gene TRBJ1-4; D gene ambiguous. The CDR3 has 11 residues. The germline V gene has CDR1 SEHNR and CDR2 FQNEAQ (reference sequence). Trimming left V 5 bases short and J 8 bases short, with 6 bases between. CDR3: CASSPEEKLFF. As DNA, the CDR3 is TGTGCCAGCAGCCCGGAAGAAAAACTGTTTTTT.

The chain carries TRBV29-1 and TRBJ2-5, with 8 bases lining up with TRBD1. CDR3 size: 14 residues. CDR1 is SQVTM and CDR2 is ANQGSEA in the germline V gene. Trimming took 6 bases from V and 4 from J; bases not matched to a gene: 10. CDR3 in amino acids: CSVLPDRVRETQYF. The DNA of the CDR3 is TGCAGCGTCTTACCGGACAGGGTCAGAGAGACCCAGTACTTC.

The chain combines TRBV6-4 with TRBJ2-3, with no clear D. The germline V and J ends were trimmed by 4 bases and 0 bases, with 11 bases remaining between them. CDR1 and CDR2 from the germline V gene are MRHNA and SNTAGT. The CDR3 runs 15 residues. CDR3 amino acids: CASSVDELSTDTQYF. In DNA form, the CDR3 reads TGTGCCAGCAGTGTGGATGAGCTTAGCACAGATACGCAGTATTTT.

This clonotype was counted many times. The chain carries TRBV14 and TRBJ2-5; D may be TRBD2 (6 bases). The CDR3 totals 17 residues. Trimming removed 4 bases at V and 5 bases at J, with 23 bases between. In germline, CDR1 is SGHDN, CDR2 FVKESK. CDR3 residues: CASSPQSGRGGGETQYF. The CDR3 DNA follows: TGTGCCAGCAGCCCCCAAAGTGGACGTGGTGGAGGGGAGACCCAGTACTTC.

Concerning this clonotype: A single base separates this from a much larger clone, so it may be a read error. V usage is TRBV29-1 and J usage is TRBJ2-7; 7 nucleotides agree with TRBD1. Trimming at V came to 2 bases and at J to 4 bases, leaving 8 bases not matched to a gene. This CDR3 comprises 14 residues. Germline V lookup: CDR1 SQVTM, CDR2 ANQGSEA. CDR3 in DNA: TGCAGCGTTGAACAGGTCGGGACAGCGTACGAGCAGTACTTC. This encodes CSVEQVGTAYEQYF.

V is TRBV14 and J is TRBJ1-2; 9 bases match TRBD1. The V segment lost 1 base and the J segment 4 bases; nucleotides outside the gene matches: 4. CDR1 SGHDN and CDR2 FVKESK come from the germline V gene. This CDR3 region has 15 residues. In nucleotides, the CDR3 is TGTGCCAGCAGCCAAGTGAACAGGGGGCCCTATGGCTACACCTTC. Protein product: CASSQVNRGPYGYTF.

The V gene is TRBV11-2, the J gene TRBJ2-1; D gene unclear. The V gene lost 2 bases and the J gene lost 0 bases, with 11 bases spanning the gap. The germline V gene encodes CDR1 SGHAT and CDR2 FQNNGV. The CDR3 is 16 amino acids. The CDR3 is CASSLSQSDSYNEQFF. CDR3 coding DNA: TGTGCCAGCAGCTTAAGTCAGTCGGACTCCTACAATGAGCAGTTCTTC.

The J gene is TRBJ1-5, the V gene TRBV6-2 or TRBV6-3; a weak D match, TRBD1 (6 bases). The CDR3 consists of 15 residues. With 2 bases removed from V and 6 bases from J, the gap between germline ends came to 14 bases. Looked up from germline, CDR1 is MNHEY and CDR2 is SVGEGT. The CDR3, as DNA: TGTGCCAGCAGTTACAATCTCGGGGACACTCAGCCCCAGCATTTT. It translates to CASSYNLGDTQPQHF.

This clonotype occurred a few times. The V gene is TRBV7-6, the J gene TRBJ2-1; 10 nucleotides align to TRBD2. Per germline, CDR1 SGHVS and CDR2 FNYEAQ. Trimming removed 5 bases from V and 4 bases from J; junction bases left unmatched: 5. The CDR3 covers 15 residues. In nucleotides, the CDR3 is TGTGCCAGCAGCGAGCTAGCGGGGGAGTACAATGAGCAGTTCTTC. Amino acids: CASSELAGEYNEQFF.

This clonotype showed up many times. The gene calls are TRBV19 and TRBJ2-4; 7 positions match TRBD1. The V gene end was trimmed by 7 bases and the J gene end by 7 bases; junction bases not matched to a gene: 7. The CDR3 consists of 13 residues. Germline assignment: CDR1 LNHDA and CDR2 SQIVND (reference sequence). The CDR3 region has the DNA TGTGCCAGTACACTAACAGGGGTCAACATTCAGTACTTC. Its protein is CASTLTGVNIQYF.

The CDR3 DNA is TGTGCCAGCAGCTTAGACAGCCGGGACGGGGAAGCTTTCTTT. As protein: CASSLDSRDGEAFF. The chain combines TRBV7-2 with TRBJ1-1, with D perhaps matching TRBD1 (5 bases). Between the trimmed V and J ends, which lost 1 base and 8 bases, there was a span of 14 bases. The CDR3 totals 14 residues. Germline lookup yields CDR1 SGHTA and CDR2 FQGNSA.

This clonotype occurred a few times. This chain links TRBV7-9 with TRBJ2-1, with D perhaps being TRBD1 or TRBD2 (5 bases each). The CDR3 is 15 amino acids. The germline V gene encodes CDR1 SEHNR and CDR2 FQNEAQ (reference sequence). Trimming shortened V by 3 bases and J by 1 base, and 10 bases separated the two germline ends. The CDR3 loop reads CASSFRDQSYNEQFF. Written as DNA, the CDR3 is TGTGCCAGCAGCTTCCGGGACCAATCCTACAATGAGCAGTTCTTC.